Shown below are 21 T cell receptor beta chains from a single sample sequenced in a study of T cell responses to AZD1222 COVID-19 vaccine. The repertoire was sequenced with immunoSEQ multiplex PCR; TCRdb's copy has only in-frame clones and lacks some. The sample consists of roughly 120,000 clones, approximately 83% of them appearing once. The material sequenced was peripheral blood, taken on day 0 of MenACWY control vaccination. The receptors originated from an adult in good health.

The chain combines TRBV15 with TRBJ2-1, with 9 bases matching TRBD2. Per germline, CDR1 LNHNV and CDR2 YYDKDF (reference sequence). Trimming took 2 bases from V and 4 from J; bases not matched to a gene: 0. This CDR3 is built from 14 residues. The CDR3 loop reads CATSRLAGYNEQFF. In DNA form, the CDR3 reads TGTGCCACCAGCAGACTAGCGGGGTACAATGAGCAGTTCTTC. Full variable domain (missing parts from reference TRBV15 and TRBJ2-1): DAMVIQNPRYQVTQFGKPVTLSCSQTLNHNVMYWYQQKSSQAPKLLFHYYDKDFNNEADTPDNFQSRRPNTSFCFLDIRSPGLGDTAMYLCATSRLAGYNEQFFGPGTRLTVL.

Comments on this clone: At one boundary the junction diverges from the germline segment, which might be a read error. V usage is TRBV10-3 and J usage is TRBJ2-1; 7 bases are shared with TRBD2. Looked up from germline, CDR1 is ENHRY and CDR2 is SYGVKD. The CDR3 consists of 13 residues. Written as DNA, the CDR3 is TGTGCCGTACGGGGGGACTCCCACAATGAGCAGTTCTTC. Its translation is CAVRGDSHNEQFF.

This chain links TRBV4-2 with TRBJ1-5; D is uncertain. Germline CDR1 is LGHNA and CDR2 is YNFKEQ. The germline V and J ends were trimmed by 0 bases and 0 bases, with 6 bases remaining between them. This CDR3 region has 15 residues. DNA of the CDR3: TGTGCCAGCAGCCAAGATCTTAATAGCAATCAGCCCCAGCATTTT. Residues: CASSQDLNSNQPQHF.

The chain combines TRBV9 with TRBJ2-7; a weak D match, TRBD2 (5 bases). Germline lookup yields CDR1 SGDLS and CDR2 YYNGEE. CDR3 length: 17 amino acids. V was shortened by 4 bases and J by 5 bases, with 25 bases between the two germline ends. CDR3 residues: CASSIPGKKEGRNEQYF. The DNA for the CDR3 is TGTGCCAGCAGCATTCCTGGCAAGAAAGAGGGCCGGAACGAGCAGTACTTC.

V usage is TRBV27 and J usage is TRBJ2-6, with D uncertain. Trimming took off 9 bases at V and 0 bases at J, with 18 bases between the two ends. There are 17 residues in the CDR3. Germline V gene lookup returns CDR1 MNHEY and CDR2 SMNVEV (reference sequence). Here the CDR3 DNA reads TGTGCCAGTTCGCCAGACGCGCTCATCTCTGGGGCCAACGTCCTGACTTTC. It is translated as CASSPDALISGANVLTF. The variable domain in full, with the rest retrieved from reference TRBV27 and TRBJ2-6, is EAQVTQNPRYLITVTGKKLTVTCSQNMNHEYMSWYRQDPGLGLRQIYYSMNVEVTDKGDVPEGYKVSRKEKRNFPLILESPSPNQTSLYFCASSPDALISGANVLTFGAGSRLTVL.

This chain connects TRBV28 to TRBJ1-2; TRBD1 is a possible D gene (5 bases). The CDR3 loop spans 12 amino acids. CDR1 and CDR2 (germline): MDHEN, SYDVKM. V lost 6 bases and J 7 bases, leaving 12 bases between the germline ends. CDR3 in amino acids: CASSPGGFGYTF. The CDR3 DNA reads as TGTGCCAGCAGCCCCGGGGGGTTTGGCTACACCTTC.

In this sample, this clone turned up a few times. This chain connects TRBV3-1 (or the pseudogene TRBV3-2) to TRBJ1-3; D gene ambiguous. Germline V gene data show CDR1 as LGHDT and CDR2 as YNNKEL (reference sequence). V lost 7 bases and J 2 bases, leaving 12 bases between the germline ends. This CDR3 comprises 14 residues. Here the CDR3 DNA reads TGTGCCAGCAACACTGGTGCAGCTGGAAACACCATATATTTT. Translated, it gives CASNTGAAGNTIYF.

The chain carries TRBV6-2 or TRBV6-3 and TRBJ2-7; D remains ambiguous. This CDR3 spans 12 amino acids. The V and J ends lost 6 bases and 4 bases respectively, with 10 bases between them. Germline-derived CDR1 and CDR2 are MNHEY and SVGEGT. The CDR3 region is CASSRGRYEQYF. In DNA form, the CDR3 reads TGTGCCAGCAGCCGAGGACGGTACGAGCAGTACTTC.

In nucleotides, the CDR3 is TGCGCCAGCAGAACCGGCTCTAACTATGGCTACACCTTC. Encoded protein: CASRTGSNYGYTF. The V gene is TRBV5-1, the J gene TRBJ1-2; D not resolved. Trimming left V 5 bases short and J 0 bases short, with 8 bases between. The CDR3 sequence is 13 residues long. Germline V gives CDR1 SGHRS, CDR2 YFSETQ.

The chain is built from TRBV7-9 and TRBJ1-1; 10 bases match TRBD1. This CDR3 comprises 15 residues. Germline assignment: CDR1 SEHNR and CDR2 FQNEAQ (reference sequence). With V trimmed by 7 bases and J by 7 bases, 12 bases remained unmatched. DNA of the CDR3: TGTGCCAGCAACGACAGGGGGCAAGGACCCCATGAAGCTTTCTTT. Protein sequence: CASNDRGQGPHEAFF.

In its sample, this clone was seen a few times. The chain links TRBV6-4 to TRBJ1-5; no clear D. Trimming stripped 4 bases from V and 0 bases from J, with 7 bases between. The germline V gene encodes CDR1 MRHNA and CDR2 SNTAGT. The CDR3 is 14 amino acids. For the CDR3, the DNA is TGTGCCAGCAGTGCCGAGTATAGCAATCAGCCCCAGCATTTT. Translation: CASSAEYSNQPQHF.

The chain couples TRBV12-3 or TRBV12-4 to TRBJ1-2; D is ambiguous. There are 13 residues in the CDR3. The germline V and J ends were trimmed by 3 bases and 2 bases, with 7 bases remaining between them. CDR3 protein: CASSLRENYGYTF. The CDR3 DNA reads TGTGCCAGCAGTTTGAGGGAGAACTATGGCTACACCTTC.

The chain recombines TRBV5-1 with TRBJ2-7, with D maybe TRBD2 (6 bases). Germline loops: CDR1 SGHRS, CDR2 YFSETQ. This CDR3 has 15 residues. V lost 0 bases, J lost 0 bases, and 10 bases lay in between. CDR3 residues: CASSLGDWSSYEQYF. The CDR3, as DNA: TGCGCCAGCAGCTTGGGGGACTGGAGCTCCTACGAGCAGTACTTC. The full variable domain, rest sourced from reference TRBV5-1 and TRBJ2-7, is KAGVTQTPRYLIKTRGQQVTLSCSPISGHRSVSWYQQTPGQGLQFLFEYFSETQRNKGNFPGRFSGRQFSNSRSEMNVSTLELGDSALYLCASSLGDWSSYEQYFGPGTRLTVT.

The V and J genes are TRBV5-5 and TRBJ2-1; D remains unclear. Germline CDR1 and CDR2: SGHKS and YYEKEE (reference sequence). The CDR3 sequence is 15 residues long. V was cut by 0 bases and J by 8 bases, with 15 bases left in between. Written as DNA, the CDR3 is TGTGCCAGCAGCTTGGCCCCAGGACCCAGAGATGAGCAGTTCTTC. It specifies CASSLAPGPRDEQFF.

J is TRBJ1-5 and V is TRBV6-2 or TRBV6-3; D not resolved. The ends were cut back, 2 bases at V and 6 bases at J, with 2 bases in the middle. From germline, CDR1 is MNHEY and CDR2 SVGEGT. The CDR3 runs to 11 residues. The CDR3 bases are TGTGCCAGCAGTTACCCTCAGCCCCAGCATTTT. Translated: CASSYPQPQHF.

The V and J genes are TRBV7-8 and TRBJ1-5; D remains ambiguous. CDR1 and CDR2 from the germline V gene are SGHVS and FQNEAQ. V was cut by 2 bases and J by 5 bases, with 4 bases left in between. The CDR3 runs 12 residues. The CDR3 is CASSLFDQPQHF. The DNA of the CDR3 is TGTGCCAGCAGCTTATTTGATCAGCCCCAGCATTTT.

CDR3 DNA sequence: TGTGCCAGCAGTTACTCGAGACGGGCTTTGAACACTGAAGCTTTCTTT. Translated, it gives CASSYSRRALNTEAFF. The genes are TRBV6-5 and TRBJ1-1; no clear D. The CDR3 runs to 16 residues. CDR1 is MNHEY and CDR2 is SVGAGI in the germline V gene. The ends were cut back, 0 bases at V and 0 bases at J, with 11 bases in the middle.

The chain has TRBV15 and TRBJ1-2, with 10 bases lining up with TRBD1. The CDR3 runs to 17 residues. CDR1 is LNHNV and CDR2 is YYDKDF in the germline V gene (reference sequence). With 0 bases clipped from V and 6 bases from J, the junction kept 10 bases outside the gene matches. CDR3 nucleotide sequence: TGTGCCACCAGCAGAGATAGGGGGTGGGACAGGGGTCATGGCTACACCTTC. As protein: CATSRDRGWDRGHGYTF.

This clone was seen a handful of times. This rearrangement joins TRBV19 to TRBJ1-2; D may be TRBD1 (5 bases). The ends were cut back, 6 bases at V and 2 bases at J, with 19 bases in the middle. The CDR3 has 16 amino acids. The germline V gene has CDR1 LNHDA and CDR2 SQIVND (reference sequence). Here the CDR3 reads CASSIQDGFRNYGYTF. The CDR3 DNA reads TGTGCCAGTAGCATACAGGACGGATTCCGCAACTATGGCTACACCTTC. The full variable domain, completed using reference TRBV19 and TRBJ1-2, is DGGITQSPKYLFRKEGQNVTLSCEQNLNHDAMYWYRQDPGQGLRLIYYSQIVNDFQKGDIAEGYSVSREKKESFPLTVTSAQKNPTAFYLCASSIQDGFRNYGYTFGSGTRLTVV.

The chain employs TRBV2 and TRBJ2-3, with TRBD2 matching 8 bases. The CDR3 spans 15 residues. Germline V gives CDR1 SNHLY, CDR2 FYNNEI. J lost 5 bases, V lost 5 bases, and 9 bases had no gene match. The CDR3 spells CASSPSGGWKDTQYF. The CDR3 coding sequence is TGTGCCAGCAGTCCCTCGGGGGGGTGGAAAGATACGCAGTATTTT.

This clone was seen only a few times. J is TRBJ2-3 and V is TRBV28, with TRBD1 identical over 8 bases. The V and J ends lost 5 bases and 2 bases, in that order; junction bases with no gene match: 6. Germline CDR1 and CDR2: MDHEN and SYDVKM. There are 15 residues in the CDR3. The DNA for the CDR3 is TGTGCCAGCAGTGAAGACAGGGGTGACACAGATACGCAGTATTTT. Protein: CASSEDRGDTDTQYF.